This T cell receptor (beta chain) was recorded in a study of T cell responses to AZD1222 COVID-19 vaccine. Profiled with immunoSEQ multiplex PCR; TCRdb holds only in-frame clones, not every one. This table has 160,000 or so clones, more than 75% appearing once. CDR1 and CDR2 (germline): MRHNA, SNTAGT. This CDR3 region has 10 residues. Regarding this clone: The antigen is unknown. The junction and the germline gene differ at one end; a read error may be behind it.

Study-wide points: Donors were largely white British and mainly female; clonal diversity was possibly underestimated. The number of AZD1222 recipients seropositive at baseline was only six.

The receptor was isolated from an adult who received the AZD1222 COVID-19 vaccine. The genes are TRBV6-4 and TRBJ2-7; no clear D gene. Sequencing was performed on peripheral blood, taken 28 days after the second AZD1222 dose. CDR3: CASSDSLAIF. In nucleotides, the CDR3 is TGTGCCAGCAGTGACTCCCTGGCTATTTTC.